This is a list of T cell receptor beta chains from one sample in a study of early T cells in non-severe SARS-CoV-2 infection. MiXCR, applied by TCRdb to the 5' RACE reads, yields one record per CDR3 protein. The sample lists 95,000 to 120,000 distinct CDR3 sequences, 12% occurring once. The source material was whole blood. The receptor source for this set is an adult who was a healthcare worker with PCR-confirmed SARS-CoV-2 infection or an uninfected control (not recorded which). Both conserved end residues are part of each CDR3. D genes are given only for firm matches. The size of a clone is reported for some rows only, either as once, few or many, or as a class for expanded clones.

clone size	D gene	J gene	V gene	CDR3 protein	CDR3 DNA
NA	TRBD2	TRBJ2-3	TRBV11-2	CASSERLAGGTDTQYF	TGTGCCAGCAGCGAACGACTAGCGGGGGGCACAGATACGCAGTATTTT
NA	NA	TRBJ2-2	TRBV28	CASSLPLTERVQTGELFF	TGTGCCAGCAGTTTACCTCTAACTGAAAGGGTCCAAACCGGGGAGCTGTTTTTT
few	NA	TRBJ2-1	TRBV20-1	CSARDTFSEAYNEQFF	TGCAGTGCTAGAGACACGTTTAGCGAGGCCTACAATGAGCAGTTCTTC
many	NA	TRBJ2-7	TRBV27	CASSSLGPGRRQYF	TGTGCCAGCAGTTCCTTGGGGCCGGGACGACGGCAGTACTTC
NA	TRBD1	TRBJ1-3	TRBV11-2	CASSRDRGNTIYF	TGTGCCAGCAGCCGGGACAGAGGAAACACCATATATTTT
many	NA	TRBJ2-7	TRBV11-2	CASNQLPNYEQYF	TGTGCCAGCAACCAACTACCCAACTACGAGCAGTACTTC
NA	NA	TRBJ2-7	TRBV11-1	CASSSFSYEQYF	TGTGCCAGCAGCTCCTTCTCCTACGAGCAGTACTTC
NA	NA	TRBJ1-1	TRBV12-5	CASGLGARANTEAFF	TGTGCTAGTGGCTTGGGGGCCAGGGCGAACACTGAAGCTTTCTTT
NA	TRBD2	TRBJ2-5	TRBV7-9	CASSLRAGAVQETQYF	TGTGCCAGCAGCTTAAGAGCGGGAGCTGTTCAAGAGACCCAGTACTTC
NA	NA	TRBJ1-2	TRBV21-1	CASSTPAPGYTF	TGTGCCAGCAGCACCCCCGCCCCGGGCTACACCTTC
NA	NA	TRBJ1-1	TRBV4-1	CASSQSRGNTEAFF	TGCGCCAGCAGCCAGTCCCGGGGGAACACTGAAGCTTTCTTT
many	TRBD1	TRBJ1-5	TRBV6-5	CASSYSWDRGQPQHF	TGTGCCAGCAGTTACTCGTGGGACAGGGGACAGCCCCAGCATTTT
few	TRBD2	TRBJ2-1	TRBV18	CASSPGGSYNEQFF	TGTGCCAGCTCACCCGGGGGGTCCTACAATGAGCAGTTCTTC
NA	NA	TRBJ1-2	TRBV12-3/TRBV12-4	CASSYAPVTRGYGYTF	TGTGCCAGCAGTTATGCCCCCGTAACTAGGGGCTATGGCTACACCTTC
few	NA	TRBJ1-1	TRBV30	CACSQLNTEAFF	TGTGCCTGTTCCCAGCTGAACACTGAAGCTTTCTTT
few	TRBD2	TRBJ2-1	TRBV9	CASSASGASYNEQFF	TGTGCCAGCAGCGCAAGCGGGGCTTCCTACAATGAGCAGTTCTTC
few	NA	TRBJ2-3	TRBV7-9	CASARMGGARTDTQYF	TGTGCCAGCGCCCGGATGGGGGGGGCCCGCACAGATACGCAGTATTTT
NA	NA	TRBJ2-1	TRBV29-1	CSALRPSYNEQFF	TGCAGCGCCTTAAGACCGTCATACAATGAGCAGTTCTTC
few	TRBD2	TRBJ2-3	TRBV5-1	CASSFQTSGTDTQYF	TGCGCCAGCAGCTTCCAAACTAGCGGCACAGATACGCAGTATTTT
NA	NA	TRBJ2-5	TRBV20-1	CSARGIETQYF	TGCAGTGCTAGGGGGATAGAGACCCAGTACTTC
many	NA	TRBJ1-5	TRBV7-9	CASSLAGSDQPQHF	TGTGCCAGCAGCTTAGCGGGGTCGGATCAGCCCCAGCATTTT
NA	NA	TRBJ2-3	TRBV18	CASSTEGGYSTDTQYF	TGTGCCAGCTCCACGGAGGGGGGATATAGCACAGATACGCAGTATTTT
many	NA	TRBJ1-1	TRBV2	CASSVQLNTEAFF	TGTGCCAGCAGTGTTCAGTTGAACACTGAAGCTTTCTTT
many	TRBD2	TRBJ2-1	TRBV11-3	CASSPRLAVYNEQFF	TGTGCCAGCAGCCCTCGACTAGCGGTCTACAATGAGCAGTTCTTC
many	TRBD2	TRBJ2-3	TRBV18	CASSPRGTSGTTDTQYF	TGTGCCAGCTCACCAAGAGGGACTAGCGGGACCACAGATACGCAGTATTTT
NA	NA	TRBJ1-6	TRBV12-3/TRBV12-4	CASSTYQNSPLHF	TGTGCCAGCAGCACTTACCAGAATTCACCCCTCCACTTT
many	NA	TRBJ1-2	TRBV29-1	CSAAGSNYGYTF	TGCAGCGCCGCAGGCAGTAACTATGGCTACACCTTC
many	NA	TRBJ2-3	TRBV20-1	CSASGSTDTQYF	TGCAGTGCTAGCGGGAGCACAGATACGCAGTATTTT
many	NA	TRBJ1-1	TRBV12-3/TRBV12-4	CASSLRAPQGGTEAFF	TGTGCCAGCAGTTTACGGGCCCCACAGGGCGGCACTGAAGCTTTCTTT
many	NA	TRBJ2-1	TRBV3-1	CASSQDNPFSSYNEQFF	TGTGCCAGCAGCCAAGATAATCCCTTTAGCTCCTACAATGAGCAGTTCTTC
NA	NA	TRBJ2-7	TRBV27	CASSSTSEQYF	TGTGCCAGCAGTTCCACTAGCGAGCAGTACTTC
NA	TRBD1	TRBJ1-5	TRBV6-6	CASSFSDRGKQPQHF	TGTGCCAGCAGTTTCTCGGACAGGGGGAAGCAGCCCCAGCATTTT
few	TRBD1	TRBJ2-7	TRBV6-5	CASSVSGGTGAYEQYF	TGTGCCAGCAGTGTCTCCGGTGGGACAGGGGCCTACGAGCAGTACTTC
NA	NA	TRBJ1-5	TRBV20-1	CSAMTTVNGPQHF	TGCAGTGCTATGACGACAGTAAATGGGCCCCAGCATTTT
many	NA	TRBJ2-1	TRBV30	CAWSPRDAQRFF	TGTGCCTGGAGTCCACGGGACGCGCAGCGGTTCTTC
NA	NA	TRBJ2-7	TRBV5-1	CASSLEGVNEQYF	TGCGCCAGCAGCTTAGAGGGGGTTAACGAGCAGTACTTC
few	TRBD2	TRBJ2-7	TRBV10-3	CAISEGTGGPWEQYF	TGTGCCATCTCAGAAGGAACGGGAGGGCCGTGGGAGCAGTACTTC